The present entry profiles one T cell receptor beta chain with its context. The antigen is not known. Other DNA sequences from this sample encode an identical CDR3 as well. The entry originates in a study of cytomegalovirus exposure and HLA in healthy donors. Study-wide points: Despite most TCR sequences being rare, some public TCRs occurred in many donors.

Use of 60 Vbeta and 13 Jbeta primers characterized the PCR. This table comes from immunoSEQ multiplex PCR, and its TCRdb copy is limited to in-frame clones, with some not included. The sample records roughly 190,000 clones, about 13% being singletons. The V gene's germline CDR1 is LNHDA and CDR2 SQIVND (reference sequence). V was clipped by 5 bases and J by 5 bases; unmatched bases: 5. The CDR3 contains 14 residues. The sample comprised PBMCs. The rearrangement links TRBV19 to TRBJ2-2; TRBD1 aligns across 7 bases. The origin of this receptor is a man between 50 and 59 years old in good health and CMV-seropositive. The CDR3 loop is CASSPGGLTGELFF. DNA for the CDR3: TGTGCCAGTAGTCCAGGGGGATTAACCGGGGAGCTGTTTTTT.